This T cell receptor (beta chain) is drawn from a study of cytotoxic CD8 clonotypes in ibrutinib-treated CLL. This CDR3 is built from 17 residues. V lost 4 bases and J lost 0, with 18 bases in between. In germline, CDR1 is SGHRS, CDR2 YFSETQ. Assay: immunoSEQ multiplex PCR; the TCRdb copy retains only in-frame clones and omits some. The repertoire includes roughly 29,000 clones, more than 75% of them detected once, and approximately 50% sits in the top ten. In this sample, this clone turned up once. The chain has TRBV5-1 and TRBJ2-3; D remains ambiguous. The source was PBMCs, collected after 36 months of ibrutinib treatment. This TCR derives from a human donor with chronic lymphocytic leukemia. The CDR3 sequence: CASSAGNSGFSTDTQYF. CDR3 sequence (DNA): TGCGCCAGCAGCGCCGGCAATAGTGGATTTAGCACAGATACGCAGTATTTT.